The next 27 T cell receptor beta chains were all read from a single sample in a study of control samples from healthy donors and cancer patients. Clones were sequenced by immunoSEQ multiplex PCR, and TCRdb holds only the in-frame ones, with some missing. The table shows 100,000 to 150,000 clones, with around 92% occurring only once. The sequencing input was blood. The source of these receptors is a woman aged 50 to 60 in good health.

The chain links TRBV5-1 to TRBJ1-1; a possible D gene is TRBD1 (5 bases). The CDR3 totals 16 residues. Germline CDR1 is SGHRS and CDR2 is YFSETQ. V was cut by 0 bases and J by 3 bases, with 15 bases left in between. CDR3 in amino acids: CASSLDGQGGDTEAFF. The CDR3 DNA reads TGCGCCAGCAGCTTGGATGGGCAGGGAGGGGACACTGAAGCTTTCTTT.

The chain is built from TRBV28 and TRBJ1-5, with D hard to call. CDR1 MDHEN and CDR2 SYDVKM come from the germline V gene. The CDR3 extends over 16 amino acids. V was shortened by 1 base and J by 0 bases, with 10 bases between the two germline ends. The DNA for the CDR3 is TGTGCCAGCAGTTTATCTGGAGCTTATAGCAATCAGCCCCAGCATTTT. It encodes CASSLSGAYSNQPQHF.

This sequence joins TRBV27 and TRBJ2-7; D remains unclear. The CDR3 contains 13 residues. V was pared by 3 bases and J by 3 bases, with 9 bases between. CDR1 MNHEY and CDR2 SMNVEV come from the germline V gene (reference sequence). Written as DNA, the CDR3 is TGTGCCAGCAGTTTCTCAGGCAGCTACGAGCAGTACTTC. The encoded protein is CASSFSGSYEQYF.

DNA of the CDR3: TGTGCCAGCTCGAATAGGGATGAGCAGTTCTTC. Translating gives CASSNRDEQFF. The chain joins TRBV18 to TRBJ2-1, with no clear D. The germline CDR1 and CDR2 sequences are KGHSH and LQKENI. This CDR3 is built from 11 residues. Trimming pared 6 bases from V and 8 bases from J, leaving 8 bases between. The full variable domain, with the rest looked up from reference TRBV18 and TRBJ2-1, is NAGVMQNPRHLVRRRGQEARLRCSPMKGHSHVYWYRQLPEEGLKFMVYLQKENIIDESGMPKERFSAEFPKEGPSILRIQQVVRGDSAAYFCASSNRDEQFFGPGTRLTVL.

This rearrangement joins TRBV28 to TRBJ2-7; D is perhaps TRBD1 or TRBD2 (6 bases each). Germline CDR1 is MDHEN and CDR2 is SYDVKM. V was clipped by 1 base and J by 6 bases, with 16 bases between them. This CDR3 has 15 residues. The CDR3 here is CASSLFAGHRPEQYF. The CDR3 DNA follows: TGTGCCAGCAGTTTATTTGCGGGACACCGTCCCGAGCAGTACTTC.

The chain is built from TRBV18 and TRBJ2-7, with D possibly matching TRBD1 (5 bases). Germline V gene sequence: CDR1 KGHSH, CDR2 LQKENI. The CDR3 is 15 residues long. V lost 3 bases to trimming and J lost 2 bases, with 14 bases between them. The chain's CDR3 is CASSPSDSLPYEQYF. In nucleotides, the CDR3 is TGTGCCAGCTCACCTTCTGACAGCTTACCCTACGAGCAGTACTTC.

The chain combines TRBV11-3 with TRBJ2-2, with D unresolved. Germline V gives CDR1 SGHNT, CDR2 YENEEA. The CDR3 sequence is 16 residues long. Between the trimmed V and J ends, which lost 2 bases and 1 base, there was a span of 11 bases. CDR3 sequence: CASSLSRSLNTGELFF. CDR3 coding DNA: TGTGCCAGCAGCTTATCCAGGTCCTTGAACACCGGGGAGCTGTTTTTT.

The chain couples TRBV13 to TRBJ1-1; 8 bases match TRBD1. With 5 bases clipped from V and 1 base from J, the junction kept 9 bases outside the gene matches. Germline V lookup: CDR1 PRHDT, CDR2 FYEKMQ (reference sequence). This CDR3 is built from 16 residues. The CDR3 nucleotides read TGTGCCAGCAGCATATACAGGGGGAGAGGGAACACTGAAGCTTTCTTT. Its translation: CASSIYRGRGNTEAFF.

For the CDR3, the DNA is TGTGCCAGCAGCAAAGAGAAGGGGGCGCGGAGGTTTTCACCCCTCCACTTT. It specifies CASSKEKGARRFSPLHF. J is TRBJ1-6 and V is TRBV21-1; TRBD1, the table's D call, lacks a check against the DNA. TRBV21-1 is recorded as a pseudogene. This CDR3 spans 17 amino acids.

The chain has TRBV19 and TRBJ1-2; TRBD1 matches 8 bases. The germline gives CDR1 LNHDA, CDR2 SQIVND (reference sequence). Unmatched junction bases numbered 12, after V lost 6 bases and J lost 6 bases. The CDR3 is 15 residues long. The CDR3, as DNA: TGTGCCAGTAGACCCCCGGACAGGGCCATTAATGGCTACACCTTC. Encoded protein: CASRPPDRAINGYTF. The variable domain in full, with the rest retrieved from reference TRBV19 and TRBJ1-2, is DGGITQSPKYLFRKEGQNVTLSCEQNLNHDAMYWYRQDPGQGLRLIYYSQIVNDFQKGDIAEGYSVSREKKESFPLTVTSAQKNPTAFYLCASRPPDRAINGYTFGSGTRLTVV.

This sequence joins TRBV3-1 (or the pseudogene TRBV3-2) and TRBJ1-5; the D is unclear. Germline CDR1 LGHDT, CDR2 YNNKEL (reference sequence). The CDR3 length is 15 residues. The V gene lost 1 base and the J gene lost 4 bases, with 11 bases spanning the gap. The CDR3 protein is CASSQGGRGNQPQHF. The CDR3, as DNA: TGTGCCAGCAGCCAAGGGGGTAGAGGGAATCAGCCCCAGCATTTT.

The J gene is TRBJ1-1, the V gene TRBV11-2; TRBD1 is a possible D gene (5 bases). Per germline, CDR1 SGHAT and CDR2 FQNNGV. The V end was cut by 1 base, the J end by 0 bases, with 12 bases between. The CDR3 runs to 16 residues. CDR3 residues: CASSLGGVLMNTEAFF. In nucleotides, the CDR3 is TGTGCCAGCAGCTTAGGGGGGGTCCTAATGAACACTGAAGCTTTCTTT.

The chain is built from TRBV5-6 and TRBJ1-1, with TRBD1 as a possible D gene (5 bases). V was cut by 0 bases and J by 6 bases, with 9 bases left in between. The CDR3 covers 13 residues. Looked up from germline, CDR1 is SGHDT and CDR2 is YYEEEE. The CDR3 sequence is CASSLAGTPEAFF. CDR3 nucleotide sequence: TGTGCCAGCAGCTTGGCCGGGACCCCTGAAGCTTTCTTT. Full variable domain (rest looked up from reference TRBV5-6 and TRBJ1-1): DAGVTQSPTHLIKTRGQQVTLRCSPKSGHDTVSWYQQALGQGPQFIFQYYEEEERQRGNFPDRFSGHQFPNYSSELNVNALLLGDSALYLCASSLAGTPEAFFGQGTRLTVV.

The CDR3 nucleotides are TGTGCCAGCAGTGAATCGCCAGGTGGACCCTACGAGCAGTACTTC. This sequence encodes CASSESPGGPYEQYF. The chain combines TRBV2 with TRBJ2-7; no clear D gene. The CDR3 consists of 15 residues. Germline V gene lookup returns CDR1 SNHLY and CDR2 FYNNEI. V lost 2 bases, J lost 2 bases, and 13 bases lay in between.

This chain uses TRBV15 with TRBJ1-1, with no clear D. This CDR3 is 12 amino acids long. The V end lost 1 base, the J end lost 2 bases, and 2 bases lay between the germline ends. From germline, CDR1 is LNHNV and CDR2 YYDKDF (reference sequence). This CDR3 reads CATSRANTEAFF. In DNA form, the CDR3 reads TGTGCCACCAGCAGAGCTAACACTGAAGCTTTCTTT.

This chain joins TRBV28 and TRBJ1-2; D is ambiguous. The CDR3 is 11 amino acids. Trimming left V 1 base short and J 7 bases short, with 4 bases between. CDR1 MDHEN and CDR2 SYDVKM come from the germline V gene. CDR3 sequence reads: CASSLLAGYTF. CDR3 sequence (DNA): TGTGCCAGCAGTTTATTGGCTGGCTACACCTTC.

This chain links TRBV4-2 with TRBJ2-3, with TRBD2 matching over 10 bases. The CDR3 consists of 18 residues. V lost 0 bases to trimming and J lost 5 bases; unmatched junction nucleotides: 11. Germline assignment: CDR1 LGHNA and CDR2 YNFKEQ. DNA for the CDR3: TGTGCCAGCAGCCAAGATAGCGGGGGGACCCTTCGGGAAGATACGCAGTATTTT. It codes for CASSQDSGGTLREDTQYF.

This sequence joins TRBV19 and TRBJ2-3; a possible D gene is TRBD1 (5 bases). The V end was cut by 5 bases, the J end by 0 bases, with 15 bases between. Germline lookup yields CDR1 LNHDA and CDR2 SQIVND (reference sequence). The CDR3 sequence is 16 residues long. Here the CDR3 reads CASSVTQGYSTDTQYF. CDR3 DNA: TGTGCCAGTAGTGTTACGCAGGGCTACAGCACAGATACGCAGTATTTT.

The chain has TRBV5-6 and TRBJ1-2; D might be TRBD1 (5 bases). CDR1 is SGHDT, CDR2 YYEEEE, per germline. The CDR3 runs 13 residues. V lost 0 bases and J 5 bases, leaving 8 bases between the germline ends. The CDR3 DNA sequence: TGTGCCAGCAGCTTGGGACAGACTTATGGCTACACCTTC. It encodes CASSLGQTYGYTF. The full variable domain, in which reference TRBV5-6 and TRBJ1-2 provide the parts outside the CDR3, is DAGVTQSPTHLIKTRGQQVTLRCSPKSGHDTVSWYQQALGQGPQFIFQYYEEEERQRGNFPDRFSGHQFPNYSSELNVNALLLGDSALYLCASSLGQTYGYTFGSGTRLTVV.

The chain employs TRBV5-1 and TRBJ2-5, with 7 bases aligning to TRBD2. CDR3 length: 16 residues. The junction had 9 bases not matched to a gene; V was cut back by 2 bases and J by 2 bases. CDR1 and CDR2 from the germline V gene are SGHRS and YFSETQ. CDR3 in DNA: TGCGCCAGCAGCTTAGGCGCGGGAGTTGGTCAAGAGACCCAGTACTTC. Translated, it gives CASSLGAGVGQETQYF.

The chain carries TRBV18 and TRBJ2-1; D is undetermined. V was trimmed by 5 bases and J by 9 bases, leaving 23 bases between them. The CDR3 runs 16 residues. In germline, CDR1 is KGHSH, CDR2 LQKENI. DNA for the CDR3: TGTGCCAGCTCATCGAGTTTGCCGGCGTCTACAATTGAGCAGTTCTTC. Its protein product is CASSSSLPASTIEQFF.

The chain links TRBV6-2 or TRBV6-3 to TRBJ2-5, with D possibly matching TRBD2 (5 bases). The ends were cut back, 5 bases at V and 1 base at J, with 14 bases in the middle. The CDR3 has 15 residues. The germline V gene has CDR1 MNHEY and CDR2 SVGEGT. CDR3 coding DNA: TGTGCCAGCAGTCTATCGGGGAAATTCCAAGAGACCCAGTACTTC. Its translation is CASSLSGKFQETQYF.

This chain connects TRBV3-1 (or the pseudogene TRBV3-2) to TRBJ1-3; D is unclear. Per the germline V gene, CDR1 is LGHDT and CDR2 is YNNKEL (reference sequence). Trimming left V 1 base short and J 3 bases short, with 7 bases between. The CDR3 sequence is 14 residues long. In DNA form, the CDR3 reads TGTGCCAGCAGCCAAGGAAACAGTGGAAACACCATATATTTT. Its translation: CASSQGNSGNTIYF.

V and J are TRBV29-1 and TRBJ1-2; weak D call: TRBD1 (5 bases). The CDR3 runs 15 residues. V dropped 1 base and J dropped 7 bases, with 19 bases sitting between them. Germline lookup yields CDR1 SQVTM and CDR2 ANQGSEA. CDR3 sequence reads: CSVEGPRAEFGGYTF. The CDR3 nucleotides read TGCAGCGTTGAAGGGCCCAGGGCGGAATTTGGTGGCTACACCTTC.

This chain connects TRBV10-3 to TRBJ2-3; 9 bases fit TRBD2. The junction had 6 bases not matched to a gene; V was cut back by 7 bases and J by 4 bases. The CDR3 has 14 amino acids. Per germline, CDR1 ENHRY and CDR2 SYGVKD. The CDR3 is CAINGGGASDTQYF. CDR3 DNA sequence: TGTGCCATCAACGGCGGGGGGGCTTCAGATACGCAGTATTTT.

This sequence joins TRBV20-1 and TRBJ2-7; D unclear. Germline V gene data show CDR1 as DFQATT and CDR2 as SNEGSKA (reference sequence). Trimming removed 6 bases from V and 0 bases from J, with 9 bases in between. This CDR3 spans 12 amino acids. The CDR3 sequence: CSASLPSYEQYF. The CDR3 nucleotides read TGCAGTGCCAGTCTCCCCTCCTACGAGCAGTACTTC.

This chain uses TRBV12-3 or TRBV12-4 with TRBJ1-2, with D uncertain. Trimming shortened V by 1 base and J by 3 bases, and 6 bases separated the two germline ends. This CDR3 comprises 13 residues. This CDR3 reads CASSLGEYYGYTF. DNA for the CDR3: TGTGCCAGCAGTTTAGGAGAATACTATGGCTACACCTTC.